A selection of T cell receptor beta chains follows, all from one sample in a study of shared clonotypes between healthy human individuals. Sequenced by immunoSEQ multiplex PCR; TCRdb stores in-frame clones only, minus some. Of some 2,000,000 clones listed, 90% to 96% are singletons. Specimen: naive CD4+ T cells sorted from blood. The receptors shown here come from a young man in good health. CDR3s include the opening cysteine and the closing phenylalanine or tryptophan.

j_gene	v_gene	CDR3aa
TRBJ1-2	TRBV5-1	CASSPEGHGYTF
TRBJ2-7	TRBV27	CASSPGLAYSHVYEQYF
TRBJ2-7	TRBV7-7	CASSVGLAGDEQYF
TRBJ1-1	TRBV9	CASSYAAGGSEAFF
TRBJ2-3	TRBV30	CAWSVIRSYPTSTDTQYF
TRBJ1-2	TRBV7-2	CASSRPGSALSTTGYTF
TRBJ1-6	TRBV9	CASSVVEGSNSALHF
TRBJ2-7	TRBV29-1	CSVASGPSYEQYF
TRBJ2-5	TRBV20-1	CSAWDETQYF
TRBJ1-2	TRBV30	CAWSGQGHNYGYTF
TRBJ1-6	TRBV2	CASSGQRPSNSPLHF
TRBJ2-5	TRBV28	CASSPPPGQYEETQYF
TRBJ2-3	TRBV6-4	CASSPSLADTQYF
TRBJ2-7	TRBV11-2	CASSLETISYEQYF
TRBJ2-7	TRBV5-1	CASSLGTGPYEQYF